This T cell receptor (beta chain) came from a study of blood T cell repertoires in COVID-19. Sequencing was performed with immunoSEQ multiplex PCR; in TCRdb, only in-frame clones are kept and a portion is missing. The repertoire includes some 380,000 clones, approximately 88% of them detected once, and approximately 2.1% sits in the top ten. The germline CDR1 and CDR2 sequences are LNHDA and SQIVND (reference sequence). The CDR3 runs 14 residues. Trimming removed 0 bases at V and 5 bases at J, with 11 bases between. This clonotype was obtained from a woman between 40 and 50 years old with acute COVID-19. This sequence joins TRBV19 and TRBJ2-7; D not resolved. The specimen was PBMCs or T cells enriched from blood (not recorded which). CDR3 protein: CASSIDLQSDEQYF. The CDR3, as DNA: TGTGCCAGTAGTATAGATTTGCAGTCTGACGAGCAGTACTTC.